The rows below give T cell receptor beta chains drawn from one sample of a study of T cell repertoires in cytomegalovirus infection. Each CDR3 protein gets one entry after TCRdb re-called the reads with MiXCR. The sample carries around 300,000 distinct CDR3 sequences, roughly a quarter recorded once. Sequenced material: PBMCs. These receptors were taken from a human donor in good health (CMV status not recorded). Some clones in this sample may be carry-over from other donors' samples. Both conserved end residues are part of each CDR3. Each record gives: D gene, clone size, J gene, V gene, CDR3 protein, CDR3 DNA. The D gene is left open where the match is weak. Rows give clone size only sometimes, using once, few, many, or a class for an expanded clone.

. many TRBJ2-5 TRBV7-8 CASSPTPAPQETQYF TGTGCCAGCAGCCCAACCCCGGCACCGCAGGAGACCCAGTACTTC
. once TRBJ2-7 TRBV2 CASARDAAYEQYF TGTGCCAGCGCCCGGGACGCCGCCTACGAGCAGTACTTC
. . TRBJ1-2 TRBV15 CATSRDHPYGYTF TGTGCCACCAGCAGGGATCATCCCTATGGCTACACCTTC
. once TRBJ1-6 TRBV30 CAWTGTSNSPLHF TGTGCCTGGACAGGGACTAGTAATTCACCCCTCCACTTT
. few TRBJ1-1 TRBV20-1 CSARTGIFSTEAFF TGCAGTGCGAGGACTGGGATTTTCAGCACTGAAGCTTTCTTT
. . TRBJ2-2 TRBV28 CASSLPDSANTGELFF TGTGCCAGCAGTTTACCGGACAGTGCGAACACCGGGGAGCTGTTTTTT
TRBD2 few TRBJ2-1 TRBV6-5 CASSYALAREQFF TGTGCCAGCAGTTACGCACTAGCGCGGGAGCAGTTCTTC
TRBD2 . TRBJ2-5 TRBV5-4 CASSLASGVGGQETQYF TGTGCCAGCAGCTTGGCTAGCGGGGTGGGTGGTCAAGAGACCCAGTACTTC
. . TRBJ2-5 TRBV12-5 CASGLVSGQWVTQYF TGTGCTAGTGGTTTAGTCTCGGGGCAATGGGTGACCCAGTACTTC
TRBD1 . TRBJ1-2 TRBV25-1 CASSEGTGGHYGYTF TGTGCCAGCAGTGAAGGGACAGGGGGTCACTATGGCTACACCTTC
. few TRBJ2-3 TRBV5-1 CASSLAQFGDTQYF TGCGCCAGCAGCTTGGCTCAGTTTGGGGATACGCAGTATTTT
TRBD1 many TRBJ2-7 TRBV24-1 CATSDSGTGSYEQYF TGTGCCACCAGTGATTCCGGGACAGGGTCCTACGAGCAGTACTTC
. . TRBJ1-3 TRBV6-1 CASTRGGLAGNTIYF TGTGCCAGCACCCGCGGAGGGCTTGCTGGAAACACCATATATTTT
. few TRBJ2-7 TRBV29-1 CSVAGDRAYEQYF TGCAGCGTCGCTGGGGACCGGGCCTACGAGCAGTACTTC
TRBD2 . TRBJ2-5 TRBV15 CATSREAGGRETQYF TGTGCCACCAGCAGAGAAGCGGGAGGCCGAGAGACCCAGTACTTC
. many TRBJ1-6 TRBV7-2 CASSLGVNNSPLHF TGTGCCAGCAGCTTAGGGGTCAATAATTCACCCCTCCACTTT
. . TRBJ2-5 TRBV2 CASSEILAGETQYF TGTGCCAGCAGTGAAATTCTAGCAGGAGAGACCCAGTACTTC
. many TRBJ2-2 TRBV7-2 CASKGATTNTGELFF TGTGCCAGTAAGGGAGCGACAACGAACACCGGGGAGCTGTTTTTT
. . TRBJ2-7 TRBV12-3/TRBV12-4 CASSQTQLSYEQYF TGTGCCAGCAGTCAAACACAGCTCTCCTACGAGCAGTACTTC
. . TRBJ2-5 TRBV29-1 CSVGEGHQETQYF TGCAGCGTTGGGGAAGGCCACCAAGAGACCCAGTACTTC
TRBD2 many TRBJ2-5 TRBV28 CASTLAGGEETQYF TGTGCCAGCACCTTAGCGGGAGGGGAAGAGACCCAGTACTTC
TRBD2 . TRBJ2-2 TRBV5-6 CASSLKQSGNFAGELFF TGTGCCAGCAGCTTGAAACAAAGCGGGAACTTCGCCGGGGAGCTGTTTTTT
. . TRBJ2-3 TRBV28 CASRPGGQGTDTQYF TGTGCCAGCCGCCCGGGGGGACAGGGCACAGATACGCAGTATTTT
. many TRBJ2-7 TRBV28 CASSLRRFSYEQYF TGTGCCAGCAGTTTACGCAGGTTCTCCTACGAGCAGTACTTC
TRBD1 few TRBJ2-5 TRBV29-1 CSVSANRGRGETQYF TGCAGCGTTAGCGCGAACAGGGGGCGAGGGGAGACCCAGTACTTC
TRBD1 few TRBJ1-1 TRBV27 CASREGTGELAEAFF TGTGCCAGCAGGGAGGGGACAGGGGAGCTCGCTGAAGCTTTCTTT
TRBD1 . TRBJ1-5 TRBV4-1 CASSHRGTGQPQHF TGCGCCAGCAGCCATCGGGGGACAGGTCAGCCCCAGCATTTT
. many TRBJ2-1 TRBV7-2 CASSRGAVAHNEQFF TGTGCCAGCAGCCGAGGGGCCGTGGCCCACAATGAGCAGTTCTTC
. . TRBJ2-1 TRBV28 CASSIRYNEQFF TGTGCCAGCAGTATAAGGTACAATGAGCAGTTCTTC